This T cell receptor (beta chain) was found in a study of cytomegalovirus exposure and HLA in healthy donors. The CDR3 loop spans 18 amino acids. Germline V gene sequence: CDR1 SGHVS, CDR2 FQNEAQ. V gave up 4 bases and J gave up 6 bases; unmatched junction bases: 11. PCR amplification relied on 60 Vbeta primers (plus 13 Jbeta primers). TCRdb keeps only in-frame clones here, not all; method: immunoSEQ multiplex PCR. Among 90,000 or so clones, 78% were seen once, and the ten largest hold over 3%. The chain carries TRBV7-8 and TRBJ2-1; 14 positions match TRBD2. Sample: PBMCs. This receptor was taken from a woman aged 40 to 50 in good health and CMV-seronegative. The CDR3 here is CASSSRGLAGVAGNEQFF. The CDR3, as DNA: TGTGCCAGCAGCTCTCGGGGACTAGCGGGAGTTGCGGGCAATGAGCAGTTCTTC.